These 26 T cell receptor beta chains originate from one sample sequenced in a study of shared clonotypes between healthy human individuals. Repertoires were generated with immunoSEQ multiplex PCR, while TCRdb's copy carries only in-frame clones and drops some. Of nearly 1,000,000 clones listed, approximately 80% are singletons. Sequencing was done on a sample of memory CD4+ T cells sorted from blood. Documented subset: CD45RA-negative fraction. The receptors shown here come from a man between 18 and 35 years old in good health.

This chain uses TRBV5-6 with TRBJ2-3; 16 bases match TRBD2. This CDR3 contains 18 residues. V trimming: 2 bases; J trimming: 5 bases; junction bases outside the gene matches: 8. Germline assignment: CDR1 SGHDT and CDR2 YYEEEE. CDR3 DNA: TGTGCCAGCAGCTTCGGGACTAGCGGGAGGGCCCTAGGAGATACGCAGTATTTT. It translates to CASSFGTSGRALGDTQYF.

The chain links TRBV19 to TRBJ2-5; unclear D gene. This CDR3 has 16 amino acids. Trimming took off 3 bases at V and 4 bases at J, with 18 bases between the two ends. Germline CDR1 and CDR2: LNHDA and SQIVND (reference sequence). The CDR3: CASSISVGLSGETQYF. CDR3 sequence (DNA): TGTGCCAGTAGTATTTCTGTGGGATTGTCAGGAGAGACCCAGTACTTC.

This chain connects TRBV5-1 to TRBJ1-1; tentatively, D is TRBD1 (5 bases). V lost 4 bases and J 6 bases, leaving 16 bases between the germline ends. From germline, CDR1 is SGHRS and CDR2 YFSETQ. The CDR3 runs 14 residues. The chain's CDR3 is CASSTDGVGPEAFF. For the CDR3, the DNA is TGCGCCAGCAGCACGGACGGTGTGGGACCTGAAGCTTTCTTT.

As for this clone: The same CDR3 also results from other DNA sequences found in this sample. The gene calls are TRBV28 and TRBJ1-2; 8 positions agree with TRBD1. This CDR3 has 13 amino acids. The germline V gene encodes CDR1 MDHEN and CDR2 SYDVKM. After removal of 3 bases from V and 7 bases from J, the junction contained 4 bases not matched to a gene. CDR3 bases: TGTGCCAGCAGTTTGCAGGGGGCGGGTGGCTACACCTTC. Translating it yields CASSLQGAGGYTF.

The chain links TRBV7-2 to TRBJ1-6, with D possibly being TRBD1 (5 bases). CDR1 is SGHTA and CDR2 is FQGNSA in the germline V gene. The CDR3 runs to 14 residues. V gave up 7 bases and J gave up 6 bases, with 13 bases separating them. The CDR3 loop is CASTRGRVNSPLHF. For the CDR3, the DNA is TGTGCCAGCACCCGGGGCAGGGTTAATTCACCCCTCCACTTT.

On this clone: At one end the junction does not follow the germline gene, possibly because of a read error. The chain employs TRBV6-1 and TRBJ1-5; tentative D call: TRBD1 (5 bases). The germline V gene encodes CDR1 MNHNS and CDR2 SASEGT. The CDR3 consists of 11 residues. The CDR3 here is CASSEAWGLNF. The CDR3 DNA reads TGTGCCAGCAGTGAAGCTTGGGGCCTCAATTTT.

The genes are TRBV4-1 and TRBJ1-1; 7 positions match TRBD1. With 1 base clipped from V and 11 bases from J, the junction kept 16 bases outside the gene matches. The CDR3 has 16 residues. Germline V CDR1 and CDR2: MGHRA, YSYEKL. Here the CDR3 reads CASSQGEVLVQGMAFF. The CDR3 DNA follows: TGCGCCAGCAGCCAAGGAGAGGTATTGGTACAGGGGATGGCTTTCTTT.

The V gene is TRBV6-1, the J gene TRBJ2-7; TRBD1 agrees at 9 bases. After removal of 8 bases from V and 7 bases from J, the junction contained 15 bases not matched to a gene. The V gene's germline CDR1 is MNHNS and CDR2 SASEGT. This CDR3 has 15 residues. CDR3 protein: CASLPDRGPGREQYF. The DNA of the CDR3 is TGTGCCAGCCTCCCGGACAGGGGCCCCGGGAGAGAGCAGTACTTC.

This chain uses TRBV5-4 with TRBJ2-7, with 7 nucleotides matching TRBD1. Losses at the gene ends were 2 bases for V and 1 base for J; bases not matched to a gene: 9. Germline lookup yields CDR1 SGHNT and CDR2 YYREEE (reference sequence). This CDR3 has 16 residues. CDR3 sequence: CASSLAGTVMSYEQYF. As DNA, the CDR3 is TGTGCCAGCAGCTTAGCCGGGACAGTGATGTCCTACGAGCAGTACTTC.

A remark on this clone: A single base separates this from a much larger clone, so it may be a read error. As DNA, the CDR3 is TGTGCCAGCAGTGAGGGGTTATACATTGAAGCTTTCTTT. As protein: CASSEGLYIEAFF. The chain has TRBV6-5 and TRBJ1-1; weak D call: TRBD1 (5 bases). The CDR3 contains 13 residues. Germline V gives CDR1 MNHEY, CDR2 SVGAGI. With 5 bases removed from V and 7 bases from J, the gap between germline ends came to 14 bases.

A remark on this clone: Other DNA sequences in this specimen translate into the identical CDR3. The chain employs TRBV5-1 and TRBJ1-2, with D unclear. This CDR3 has 13 amino acids. Trimming removed 0 bases from V and 2 bases from J, with 5 bases in between. Germline CDR1 and CDR2: SGHRS and YFSETQ. CDR3 amino acids: CASSLGGNYGYTF. CDR3 sequence (DNA): TGCGCCAGCAGCTTGGGAGGGAACTATGGCTACACCTTC.

This clone was found once. The chain combines TRBV5-1 with TRBJ2-6; 7 nucleotides match TRBD1. CDR3 length: 16 residues. The germline V gene has CDR1 SGHRS and CDR2 YFSETQ. The V and J ends lost 3 bases and 0 bases, in that order; junction bases with no gene match: 3. The CDR3 nucleotides read TGCGCCAGCAGCTCCGGACAGGCCTCTGGGGCCAACGTCCTGACTTTC. Translated: CASSSGQASGANVLTF.

J is TRBJ2-6 and V is TRBV10-3; possibly TRBD1 for D (5 bases). The CDR3 is made up of 15 amino acids. Germline loops: CDR1 ENHRY, CDR2 SYGVKD. Trimming stripped 4 bases from V and 4 bases from J, with 11 bases between. The CDR3 region is CAISGRGAGANVLTF. The CDR3 nucleotides are TGTGCCATCAGTGGAAGGGGCGCCGGGGCCAACGTCCTGACTTTC.

The chain is built from TRBV5-4 and TRBJ2-3; 8 nucleotides line up with TRBD2. Unmatched junction bases numbered 12, after V lost 2 bases and J lost 7 bases. CDR3 length equals 16 residues. CDR1 is SGHNT, CDR2 YYREEE, per germline (reference sequence). DNA of the CDR3: TGTGCCAGCAGCTTCCGGGCGACTAGCGCCACCAATACGCAGTATTTT. Amino acid sequence: CASSFRATSATNTQYF.

This clone was counted between two and nine times. This CDR3 is also generated by other DNA sequences in the sample. The chain uses TRBV10-3 and TRBJ2-7; 7 bases agree with TRBD2. V shed 0 bases, J shed 3 bases, and the junction held 5 bases outside the gene matches. From germline, CDR1 is ENHRY and CDR2 SYGVKD. The CDR3 is 15 residues long. The CDR3 reads CAISESGGGVYEQYF. For the CDR3, the DNA is TGTGCCATCAGTGAGTCTGGCGGGGGTGTCTACGAGCAGTACTTC.

This clone turned up a few times. Additional DNA sequences in this sample encode the identical CDR3. The CDR3 protein is CASRSNYGYTF. The CDR3 coding sequence is TGTGCCAGCAGGTCTAACTATGGCTACACCTTC. This rearrangement joins TRBV28 to TRBJ1-2; D is uncertain. V gave up 6 bases and J gave up 0 bases, with 2 bases separating them. This CDR3 has 11 residues. Germline V gives CDR1 MDHEN, CDR2 SYDVKM.

The chain joins TRBV7-2 to TRBJ2-4; 9 nucleotides line up with TRBD1. Germline CDR1 is SGHTA and CDR2 is FQGNSA. Losses at the gene ends were 3 bases for V and 6 bases for J; bases not matched to a gene: 12. The CDR3 runs to 17 residues. The CDR3 loop reads CASSLGAGTGTPNIQYF. The CDR3, as DNA: TGTGCCAGCAGCTTGGGGGCCGGGACAGGGACGCCAAACATTCAGTACTTC.

The rearrangement uses TRBV2 and TRBJ2-2; maybe TRBD1 (5 bases). This CDR3 region has 14 residues. Germline lookup yields CDR1 SNHLY and CDR2 FYNNEI. Trimming stripped 7 bases from V and 0 bases from J, with 9 bases between. CDR3 nucleotide sequence: TGTGCCAGCACCGACAGAACGAACACCGGGGAGCTGTTTTTT. Protein: CASTDRTNTGELFF.

This rearrangement joins TRBV29-1 to TRBJ1-2; D is uncertain. Trimming removed 0 bases from V and 3 bases from J, with 20 bases in between. The length of the CDR3 is 17 residues. Germline assignment: CDR1 SQVTM and CDR2 ANQGSEA. The CDR3 DNA reads TGCAGCGTTGAAGAGAGATCGGCGGCCCGATTGGACTATGGCTACACCTTC. Its translation is CSVEERSAARLDYGYTF.

This clone was observed a single time. V gene TRBV5-1 combines with J gene TRBJ1-1; 7 positions match TRBD1. The CDR3 is 16 amino acids. The germline gives CDR1 SGHRS, CDR2 YFSETQ. V trimming: 4 bases; J trimming: 5 bases; junction bases outside the gene matches: 14. This chain's CDR3 is CASSQGGRTGGTEAFF. The CDR3 DNA reads as TGCGCCAGCAGCCAGGGGGGACGTACAGGAGGGACTGAAGCTTTCTTT.

V and J are TRBV7-2 and TRBJ2-1; the match to TRBD2 covers 8 bases. V lost 5 bases to trimming and J lost 1 base; unmatched junction nucleotides: 7. The germline V gene has CDR1 SGHTA and CDR2 FQGNSA. The CDR3 totals 16 residues. In DNA, the CDR3 is TGTGCCAGCAGCGAATCGGGACTAGGATCCTACAATGAGCAGTTCTTC. Protein sequence: CASSESGLGSYNEQFF.

J is TRBJ1-6 and V is TRBV2, with TRBD1 identical over 8 bases. Germline CDR1 SNHLY, CDR2 FYNNEI. The CDR3 is 14 residues long. With 2 bases clipped from V and 10 bases from J, the junction kept 4 bases outside the gene matches. The CDR3 DNA sequence: TGTGCCAGCAGTGAACAGGGGGCTAACTCACCCCTCCACTTT. Its protein product is CASSEQGANSPLHF.

The rearrangement uses TRBV9 and TRBJ2-7; 14 nucleotides agree with TRBD2. Germline loops: CDR1 SGDLS, CDR2 YYNGEE. The ends lost 4 bases at V and 7 bases at J; junction bases unmatched: 13. This CDR3 is built from 17 residues. CDR3 amino acids: CASSPGLAGEGVKEQYF. CDR3 coding DNA: TGTGCCAGCAGCCCGGGACTAGCGGGAGAGGGAGTAAAGGAGCAGTACTTC.

The chain recombines TRBV2 with TRBJ1-5; the D is unclear. The germline V and J ends were trimmed by 4 bases and 5 bases, with 9 bases remaining between them. CDR1 is SNHLY, CDR2 FYNNEI, per germline. CDR3 length equals 13 residues. CDR3 nucleotides: TGTGCCAGCAGTGTGGAGCGGGATCAGCCCCAGCATTTT. Its translation: CASSVERDQPQHF.

V gene TRBV7-2 combines with J gene TRBJ1-2; 9 bases are a match to TRBD1. The junction had 10 bases not matched to a gene; V was cut back by 5 bases and J by 6 bases. The CDR3 totals 15 residues. CDR1 SGHTA and CDR2 FQGNSA come from the germline V gene. The CDR3 DNA sequence: TGTGCCAGCAGCCTTAGTGGGACAGGGAGGAATGGCTACACCTTC. It encodes CASSLSGTGRNGYTF.

The chain carries TRBV6-6 and TRBJ2-7, with TRBD1 matching over 9 bases. Germline CDR1 reads MNHNY; CDR2 reads SVGAGI (reference sequence). This CDR3 spans 13 amino acids. V shed 5 bases and J 6 bases; nucleotides not matched to a gene: 5. CDR3 nucleotides: TGTGCCAGCAGTACGGGACAGGGTGGCGAGCAGTACTTC. The encoded protein is CASSTGQGGEQYF.